This T cell receptor (beta chain) was sequenced during a study of shared clonotypes between healthy human individuals. V was pared by 1 base and J by 7 bases, with 7 bases of the junction left unmatched. Germline assignment: CDR1 SEHNR and CDR2 FQNEAQ (reference sequence). The CDR3 has 15 amino acids. Division of CD4+ cells produced a CD45RA+ naive subset and a CD45RA-negative memory subset. In the source study's methods: ImmunoSEQ only sent back junction sequences with no quality scores, so filtering was done differently. Here immunoSEQ multiplex PCR was the method, and the copy in TCRdb shows in-frame clones only, minus some. The V and J calls and clone size are taken from that table; D and trimming were inferred from the DNA. This repertoire shows about 2 million clones, roughly 95% found once; its top ten account for roughly 0.13%.

Source material: naive CD4+ T cells sorted from blood. Specified subset: CD45RA+ positively selected. V and J are TRBV7-9 and TRBJ2-1, with 7 bases aligning to TRBD1. The clonotype was recovered from a man aged 18 to 29 in good health. CDR3 DNA sequence: TGTGCCAGCAGCTTAGGAGGGGGCCTAGAAAATGAGCAGTTCTTC. As protein: CASSLGGGLENEQFF.